Following are 19 T cell receptor beta chains from one sample sequenced in a study of blood T cell repertoires in COVID-19 (TCRdb year 2020). The library relied on the immunoSEQ multiplex PCR assay. TCRdb stores this immuneACCESS table with in-frame sequences only. Part of the clones is absent; in the studies checked, under half of the shortfall reflects unresolved V genes, and no reason is known for the rest. The sample has 65,000 to 90,000 clones on record, about 90% of them singletons. The ten largest clonotypes hold 5.1% of the sample. Sequenced material: peripheral blood. These receptors originate from a human donor in a cohort sampled during active COVID-19.

This chain uses TRBV7-3 with TRBJ2-2, with TRBD2 matching 7 bases. The CDR3 is 20 amino acids. Unmatched junction bases numbered 17, after V lost 3 bases and J lost 1 base. Looked up from germline, CDR1 is SGHTA and CDR2 is FQGTGA. CDR3 sequence: CASSFAQSGVPGGNTGELFF. The CDR3 DNA sequence: TGTGCCAGCAGCTTCGCCCAAAGCGGGGTCCCCGGTGGGAACACCGGGGAGCTGTTTTTT.

The rearrangement links TRBV19 to TRBJ2-7, with 8 nucleotides matching TRBD1. Unmatched junction bases numbered 7, after V lost 5 bases and J lost 4 bases. The CDR3 sequence is 14 residues long. Germline V lookup: CDR1 LNHDA, CDR2 SQIVND (reference sequence). Here the CDR3 reads CASSFGQGRYEQYF. The CDR3 bases are TGTGCCAGTAGTTTTGGACAGGGAAGGTACGAGCAGTACTTC.

The genes are TRBV21-1 and TRBJ2-3; the D call of TRBD1 is as the table states it, not checked on the DNA. TRBV21-1 counts as a pseudogene. This CDR3 has 16 amino acids. CDR3 sequence (DNA): TGTGCCAGCAGCAAAGAGGGGGCTTGCTCCGCAGATACGCAGTATTTT. Translated: CASSKEGACSADTQYF.

CDR3 bases: TGTGCCAGCAGCACGGACAGGGTCTATGGCTACACCTTC. Protein sequence: CASSTDRVYGYTF. The chain uses TRBV2 and TRBJ1-2, with 8 nucleotides matching TRBD1. This CDR3 is 13 amino acids long. Germline trimming cut 6 bases from V and 4 bases from J; bases unmatched to any gene: 4. Per the germline V gene, CDR1 is SNHLY and CDR2 is FYNNEI.

The chain combines TRBV6-5 with TRBJ2-1, with a possible D match to TRBD2 (6 bases). V gave up 5 bases and J gave up 9 bases, with 17 bases separating them. The CDR3 extends over 14 amino acids. Per germline, CDR1 MNHEY and CDR2 SVGAGI. In DNA, the CDR3 is TGTGCCAGCAGTCAGGGACTCAACTCCTTTGAGCAGTTCTTC. Protein: CASSQGLNSFEQFF.

The chain links TRBV14 to TRBJ1-6; D is uncertain. The CDR3 has 13 residues. V shed 0 bases and J shed 9 bases, with 6 bases lying between them. Germline CDR1 is SGHDN and CDR2 is FVKESK. This CDR3 reads CASSQDLFSPLHF. The CDR3 DNA is TGTGCCAGCAGCCAAGATCTTTTTTCACCCCTCCACTTT.

J is TRBJ2-2 and V is TRBV3-1 (or the pseudogene TRBV3-2), with 10 bases lining up with TRBD2. Losses at the gene ends were 6 bases for V and 2 bases for J; bases not matched to a gene: 6. The CDR3 length is 16 residues. CDR1 is LGHDT, CDR2 YNNKEL, per germline (reference sequence). CDR3 sequence reads: CASRRGLAANTGELFF. CDR3 DNA sequence: TGTGCCAGCAGGAGAGGACTAGCGGCTAACACCGGGGAGCTGTTTTTT.

This chain links TRBV12-3 or TRBV12-4 with TRBJ1-2, with TRBD1 matching over 9 bases. The V segment lost 6 bases and the J segment 9 bases; nucleotides outside the gene matches: 8. The CDR3 consists of 13 residues. CDR3 sequence: CASREQGAIRYTF. The CDR3 nucleotides read TGTGCCAGCAGAGAACAGGGGGCGATCCGCTACACCTTC.

This chain joins TRBV2 and TRBJ1-2, with TRBD1 identical over 7 bases. This CDR3 is 18 amino acids long. CDR1 is SNHLY and CDR2 is FYNNEI in the germline V gene. V dropped 4 bases and J dropped 0; count of bases not matched to a gene: 14. In nucleotides, the CDR3 is TGTGCCAGCAGTGGGACCCTGGGACAGATTCTCGCTAACTATGGCTACACCTTC. Translation: CASSGTLGQILANYGYTF.

This clone was counted only a few times. The chain couples TRBV2 to TRBJ2-5; possibly TRBD2 for D (6 bases). Trimming took off 2 bases at V and 2 bases at J, with 12 bases between the two ends. This CDR3 is 15 amino acids long. Germline V gene data show CDR1 as SNHLY and CDR2 as FYNNEI. CDR3 DNA: TGTGCCAGCAGTGAACAAATGGGGGGACAAGAGACCCAGTACTTC. Its translation is CASSEQMGGQETQYF.

The chain combines TRBV28 with TRBJ2-3; TRBD2 matches 8 bases. The CDR3 consists of 12 residues. V gave up 11 bases and J gave up 4 bases; unmatched junction bases: 5. Germline CDR1 MDHEN, CDR2 SYDVKM. This CDR3 reads CASGGFADTQYF. The CDR3 nucleotides read TGTGCCTCGGGGGGGTTCGCAGATACGCAGTATTTT. The full variable domain, completed using reference TRBV28 and TRBJ2-3, is DVKVTQSSRYLVKRTGEKVFLECVQDMDHENMFWYRQDPGLGLRLIYFSYDVKMKEKGDIPEGYSVSREKKERFSLILESASTNQTSMYLCASGGFADTQYFGPGTRLTVL.

As DNA, the CDR3 is TGTGCCAGCAGCCAAGATACGGGGGGGGGCACAGATACGCAGTATTTT. As protein: CASSQDTGGGTDTQYF. V is TRBV3-1 (or the pseudogene TRBV3-2) and J is TRBJ2-3; 8 positions agree with TRBD2. Germline loops: CDR1 LGHDT, CDR2 YNNKEL (reference sequence). CDR3 length equals 16 residues. After removal of 0 bases from V and 1 base from J, the junction contained 3 bases not matched to a gene.

V is TRBV29-1 and J is TRBJ2-3, with a weak D call TRBD1 (6 bases). CDR1 SQVTM and CDR2 ANQGSEA come from the germline V gene. The CDR3 length is 13 residues. The V gene lost 3 bases and the J gene lost 7 bases, with 14 bases spanning the gap. This CDR3 reads CSVDGGAWNTQYF. In DNA, the CDR3 is TGCAGCGTTGATGGGGGCGCTTGGAATACGCAGTATTTT.

This clone was detected a few times. The V gene is TRBV5-1, the J gene TRBJ2-3; 10 bases align to TRBD2. This CDR3 is 16 amino acids long. The V gene end was trimmed by 0 bases and the J gene end by 6 bases; junction bases not matched to a gene: 7. The germline V gene encodes CDR1 SGHRS and CDR2 YFSETQ. The CDR3 loop reads CASSLVLAGVGDTQYF. As DNA, the CDR3 is TGCGCCAGCAGCTTGGTCCTAGCGGGAGTTGGCGATACGCAGTATTTT.

The rearrangement joins TRBV19 to TRBJ1-2; 7 bases fit TRBD1. From germline, CDR1 is LNHDA and CDR2 SQIVND (reference sequence). J was trimmed by 4 bases and V by 4 bases; bases with no gene match: 12. This CDR3 spans 16 amino acids. CDR3 residues: CASSTAADRTGYGYTF. CDR3 DNA: TGTGCCAGTAGTACTGCGGCAGACCGGACAGGCTATGGCTACACCTTC.

The V and J genes are TRBV19 and TRBJ1-2, with D maybe TRBD1 (5 bases). The CDR3 sequence is 12 residues long. V gave up 8 bases and J gave up 9 bases, with 16 bases separating them. Germline V CDR1 and CDR2: LNHDA, SQIVND (reference sequence). The DNA of the CDR3 is TGTGCCAGTGGGGGTTTGGGGAGGAGCTACACCTTC. Its protein is CASGGLGRSYTF.

V and J are TRBV7-9 and TRBJ2-7; 11 bases are a match to TRBD2. The CDR3 spans 16 residues. Trimming cost V 3 bases and J 6 bases; bases outside gene matches: 10. Germline lookup yields CDR1 SEHNR and CDR2 FQNEAQ (reference sequence). CDR3 in DNA: TGTGCCAGCAGCTTTTTGACAGGGCTAGCGGGAGGCGAGCAGTACTTC. This codes for CASSFLTGLAGGEQYF. The variable domain in full, completed from reference TRBV7-9 and TRBJ2-7, reads DTGVSQNPRHKITKRGQNVTFRCDPISEHNRLYWYRQTLGQGPEFLTYFQNEAQLEKSRLLSDRFSAERPKGSFSTLEIQRTEQGDSAMYLCASSFLTGLAGGEQYFGPGTRLTVT.

The chain recombines TRBV7-2 with TRBJ1-6, with D hard to call. Germline CDR1 and CDR2: SGHTA and FQGNSA. Trimming stripped 1 base from V and 4 bases from J, with 8 bases between. The CDR3 runs 15 residues. The CDR3 DNA reads as TGTGCCAGCAGCTTAGTGCAGACATATAATTCACCCCTCCACTTT. It yields the protein CASSLVQTYNSPLHF. Looking up the rest from reference TRBV7-2 and TRBJ1-6 gives the full variable domain: GAGVSQSPSNKVTEKGKDVELRCDPISGHTALYWYRQSLGQGLEFLIYFQGNSAPDKSGLPSDRFSAERTGGSVSTLTIQRTQQEDSAVYLCASSLVQTYNSPLHFGNGTRLTVT.

The chain combines TRBV27 with TRBJ2-1; 10 positions match TRBD1. V trimming: 4 bases; J trimming: 4 bases; junction bases outside the gene matches: 4. The CDR3 length is 15 residues. Germline V CDR1 and CDR2: MNHEY, SMNVEV (reference sequence). The CDR3 loop reads CASSWTGGVYNEQFF. CDR3 nucleotide sequence: TGTGCCAGCAGTTGGACAGGGGGGGTATACAATGAGCAGTTCTTC.